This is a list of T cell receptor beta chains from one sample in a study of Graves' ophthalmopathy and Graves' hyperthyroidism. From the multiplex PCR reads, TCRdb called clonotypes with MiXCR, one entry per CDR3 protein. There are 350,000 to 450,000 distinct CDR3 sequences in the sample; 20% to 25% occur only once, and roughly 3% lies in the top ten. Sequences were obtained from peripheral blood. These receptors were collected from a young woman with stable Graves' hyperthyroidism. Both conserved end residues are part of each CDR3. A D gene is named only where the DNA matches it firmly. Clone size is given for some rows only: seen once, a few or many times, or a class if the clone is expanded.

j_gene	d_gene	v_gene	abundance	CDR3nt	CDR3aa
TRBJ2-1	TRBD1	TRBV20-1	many	TGCAGTGCCTCGACAGGGCAGGGATTGAATGAGCAGTTCTTC	CSASTGQGLNEQFF
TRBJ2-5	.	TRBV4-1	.	TGCGCCAGCAGCAAAACACGGGTGGAAACCCAGTACTTC	CASSKTRVETQYF
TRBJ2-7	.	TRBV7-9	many	TGTGCCAGCAGCTCTCACTCGAGCTCCTACGAGCAGTACTTC	CASSSHSSSYEQYF
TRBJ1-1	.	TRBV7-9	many	TGTGCCAGCAGCTTTACCGGGGGCGCGAATGAAGCTTTCTTT	CASSFTGGANEAFF
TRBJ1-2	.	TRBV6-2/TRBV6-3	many	TGTGCCAGCAGCCCTCCGCGGACCTATGGCTACACCTTC	CASSPPRTYGYTF
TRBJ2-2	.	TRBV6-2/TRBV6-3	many	TGTGCCAGCAGTTCCCCCACCGGAGAGCACACCGGGGAGCTGTTTTTT	CASSSPTGEHTGELFF
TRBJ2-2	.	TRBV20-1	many	TGCAGTGCACGGACAAGGGGGAACACCGGGGAGCTGTTTTTT	CSARTRGNTGELFF
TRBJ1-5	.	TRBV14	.	TGTGCCAGCAGCCAAGATGAGGGGAGCAATCAGCCCCAGCATTTT	CASSQDEGSNQPQHF
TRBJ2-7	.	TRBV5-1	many	TGCGCCAGCAGCTTGGATCCGGCGAGCTCCTACGAGCAGTACTTC	CASSLDPASSYEQYF
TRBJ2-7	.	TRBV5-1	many	TGCGCCAGCAGCTTGGACTTCCGTCGGACGGACGAGCAGTACTTC	CASSLDFRRTDEQYF
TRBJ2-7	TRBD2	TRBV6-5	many	TGTGCCAGCAGGTCTAGCGGGAGTTACGAGCAGTACTTC	CASRSSGSYEQYF
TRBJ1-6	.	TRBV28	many	TGTGCCAGCAGTTTACAGGGCTGGTCACCCCTCCACTTT	CASSLQGWSPLHF
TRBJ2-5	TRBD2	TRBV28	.	TGTGCCAGCGCCGGGGGGGGCCAAGAGACCCAGTACTTC	CASAGGGQETQYF